Presented here are 27 T cell receptor beta chains from one specimen sequenced in a study of T cells in Graves' hyperthyroidism and ophthalmopathy. TCR beta CDR3 region amplification was performed from RNA transcripts. Using the HTBI primer set, a first-round RT-PCR was run on the TCR CDR3. From the multiplex PCR reads, TCRdb called clonotypes with MiXCR, one entry per CDR3 protein. The table records about 520,000 distinct CDR3 sequences, around 20% of them present only once. Input material: blood. The source is a man younger than 35 with Graves' hyperthyroidism.

This clonotype was seen ten or more times. The V call is TRBV12-3 or TRBV12-4, the J call TRBJ2-2; the match to TRBD2 covers 7 bases. CDR3 length equals 15 residues. The V and J ends lost 6 bases and 1 base, in that order; junction bases with no gene match: 5. The CDR3 region is CASRGAGRNTGELFF. CDR3 coding DNA: TGTGCCAGCAGGGGAGCGGGGAGGAACACCGGGGAGCTGTTTTTT.

This rearrangement joins TRBV6-2 or TRBV6-3 to TRBJ1-1; perhaps TRBD1 as D (5 bases). The germline V gene encodes CDR1 MNHEY and CDR2 SVGEGT. This CDR3 contains 19 residues. The ends were cut back, 1 base at V and 8 bases at J, with 29 bases in the middle. The chain's CDR3 is CASSYLLSETGTGGREAFF. The CDR3 region has the DNA TGTGCCAGCAGTTACTTACTGTCCGAGACGGGCACCGGGGGGAGAGAAGCTTTCTTT.

The sample holds many counts of this clonotype. This chain connects TRBV27 to TRBJ2-5; D is perhaps TRBD1 (6 bases). The germline V gene encodes CDR1 MNHEY and CDR2 SMNVEV (reference sequence). V dropped 4 bases and J dropped 7 bases, with 13 bases sitting between them. The CDR3 runs 13 residues. This chain's CDR3 is CASSSGQSLTQYF. The CDR3 nucleotides read TGTGCCAGCAGTTCGGGACAATCATTGACCCAGTACTTC.

This clonotype was seen at least ten times. J is TRBJ2-7 and V is TRBV4-1; D is perhaps TRBD1 or TRBD2 (5 bases each). V gave up 4 bases and J gave up 2 bases, with 21 bases separating them. This CDR3 has 17 amino acids. Germline lookup yields CDR1 MGHRA and CDR2 YSYEKL. The CDR3 sequence: CASSRGPGPFGAYEQYF. The CDR3 nucleotides read TGCGCCAGCAGCCGGGGCCCAGGTCCCTTCGGGGCCTACGAGCAGTACTTC.

With regard to this clonotype: Without the conserved terminal phenylalanine or tryptophan, this CDR3 likely stems from a read error. The chain is built from TRBV30 and TRBJ1-2, with D unresolved. The CDR3 spans 11 residues. Per germline, CDR1 GTSNPN and CDR2 SVGIG (reference sequence). The DNA of the CDR3 is TGTTCCTGCCCCATGGTGGGAGGCTACACCGTC. Amino acid sequence: CSCPMVGGYTV.

This clonotype has just a few counts. The J gene is TRBJ2-7, the V gene TRBV28; no clear D. The CDR3 is 13 amino acids. The V gene lost 5 bases and the J gene lost 2 bases, with 10 bases spanning the gap. Germline-derived CDR1 and CDR2 are MDHEN and SYDVKM. CDR3 sequence reads: CASSPGMTYEQYF. CDR3 nucleotides: TGTGCCAGCAGTCCTGGGATGACCTACGAGCAGTACTTC.

The chain links TRBV11-2 to TRBJ1-5; 7 nucleotides match TRBD1. The CDR3 spans 16 residues. Germline trimming cut 4 bases from V and 2 bases from J; bases unmatched to any gene: 8. CDR1 SGHAT and CDR2 FQNNGV come from the germline V gene. The DNA of the CDR3 is TGTGCCAGCAGCTCCCAGACAGGGTTAGGCAATCAGCCCCAGCATTTT. This gives the protein CASSSQTGLGNQPQHF.

This clonotype has only one observation. The limits of the CDR3 on the DNA are not certain, so only TCRdb's listed CDR3 is given. The chain has TRBV24-1 and TRBJ1-2; TRBD1 is the table's D call, not checked against the DNA. The CDR3 comprises 17 residues, both ends counted. Germline values: CDR1 KGHDR, CDR2 SFDVKD. CDR3 sequence: CATSESGTGYSNYGCAF.

This clonotype was seen a few times. The chain is built from TRBV11-2 and TRBJ1-2, with D maybe TRBD1 (6 bases). The V end lost 2 bases, the J end lost 2 bases, and 15 bases lay between the germline ends. There are 16 residues in the CDR3. Germline assignment: CDR1 SGHAT and CDR2 FQNNGV. CDR3 nucleotides: TGTGCCAGCAGCTTAATTTCCGGGACAAACAACTATGGCTACACCTTC. Its translation is CASSLISGTNNYGYTF.

Many counts were recorded for this clonotype. The chain uses TRBV5-1 and TRBJ2-3, with D perhaps matching TRBD2 (7 bases). Germline V lookup: CDR1 SGHRS, CDR2 YFSETQ. V lost 0 bases, J lost 4 bases, and 12 bases lay in between. The CDR3 sequence is 15 residues long. The CDR3 loop is CASSLGGGEADTQYF. CDR3 bases: TGCGCCAGCAGCTTGGGGGGGGGCGAGGCAGATACGCAGTATTTT.

This clonotype was detected many times. The chain employs TRBV12-3 or TRBV12-4 and TRBJ1-5; D uncertain. The CDR3 has 15 amino acids. The V and J ends lost 3 bases and 0 bases respectively, with 9 bases between them. The DNA of the CDR3 is TGTGCCAGCAGTTTTCACGGTTATAGCAATCAGCCCCAGCATTTT. Its protein product is CASSFHGYSNQPQHF.

This clonotype was picked up a small number of times. The chain recombines TRBV29-1 with TRBJ2-5; D possibly matches TRBD1 or TRBD2 (7 bases each). V shed 7 bases and J shed 5 bases, with 17 bases lying between them. Germline values: CDR1 SQVTM, CDR2 ANQGSEA. This CDR3 is 13 amino acids long. CDR3 coding DNA: TGCAGCGCCGAGGGAGGGGGCTCGGAGACCCAGTACTTC. Its protein product is CSAEGGGSETQYF.

At least ten counts were recorded for this clonotype. This chain uses TRBV28 with TRBJ2-2, with D perhaps TRBD1 or TRBD2 (7 bases each). Per germline, CDR1 MDHEN and CDR2 SYDVKM. V lost 6 bases and J lost 0, with 20 bases in between. CDR3 length: 18 amino acids. The CDR3 region is CASRHQGGAAANTGELFF. In DNA, the CDR3 is TGTGCCAGCAGGCATCAGGGGGGGGCCGCCGCGAACACCGGGGAGCTGTTTTTT.

This clonotype was counted many times. As DNA, the CDR3 is TGCAGCGTGGGATCGGACAGCTACGAGCAGTACTTC. Its translation is CSVGSDSYEQYF. The chain has TRBV29-1 and TRBJ2-7; D possibly corresponds to TRBD1 (6 bases). Germline CDR1 reads SQVTM; CDR2 reads ANQGSEA. This CDR3 is built from 12 residues. V gave up 6 bases and J gave up 3 bases, with 12 bases separating them.

This clonotype was detected a few times. CDR3: CAIKGSRGSYEQYF. The CDR3 nucleotides read TGTGCCATCAAGGGCAGTAGGGGGTCCTACGAGCAGTACTTC. The chain recombines TRBV10-3 with TRBJ2-7; a weak D match, TRBD1 (6 bases). CDR3 length: 14 residues. The V end was cut by 7 bases, the J end by 1 base, with 14 bases between. The germline V gene encodes CDR1 ENHRY and CDR2 SYGVKD.

The chain carries TRBV6-1 and TRBJ1-1; perhaps TRBD1 as D (5 bases). The V end was cut by 5 bases, the J end by 6 bases, with 16 bases between. This CDR3 contains 14 residues. Germline V lookup: CDR1 MNHNS, CDR2 SASEGT. DNA for the CDR3: TGTGCCAGCAGTCCCCCCGCAGGGACCGCTGAAGCTTTCTTT. Translation: CASSPPAGTAEAFF.

Many counts were recorded for this clonotype. The chain is built from TRBV28 and TRBJ1-2, with D unclear. Germline CDR1 and CDR2: MDHEN and SYDVKM. The CDR3 is 13 amino acids. Trimming left V 5 bases short and J 8 bases short, with 15 bases between. CDR3 nucleotide sequence: TGTGCCAGCAGTGGTCCGGACGAACGAGGCTACACCTTC. The encoded protein is CASSGPDERGYTF.

This clonotype was counted a few times. This sequence joins TRBV4-1 and TRBJ1-1; a possible D gene is TRBD1 (5 bases). The germline V gene has CDR1 MGHRA and CDR2 YSYEKL. Deletions cut 4 bases from V and 6 bases from J, with 15 bases between. The CDR3 is 14 residues long. Here the CDR3 DNA reads TGCGCCAGCAGCCCCAGACAAGGGGCGTCTGAAGCTTTCTTT. Residues: CASSPRQGASEAFF.

This clonotype came up many times. The J gene is TRBJ2-7, the V gene TRBV19; D possibly matches TRBD1 or TRBD2 (5 bases each). Germline V lookup: CDR1 LNHDA, CDR2 SQIVND (reference sequence). Trimming removed 3 bases from V and 5 bases from J, with 11 bases in between. CDR3 length: 13 residues. CDR3 DNA: TGTGCCAGTAGTATTTGGGGGACGAACGAGCAGTACTTC. Translating it yields CASSIWGTNEQYF.

This clonotype has a count of ten or more. This sequence joins TRBV6-5 and TRBJ1-1; weak D call: TRBD1 (6 bases). Germline values: CDR1 MNHEY, CDR2 SVGAGI. This CDR3 is built from 15 residues. Trimming took 4 bases from V and 1 from J, leaving 13 bases between them. CDR3 in DNA: TGTGCCAGCAGTTGGGGGCCCAGGGGGAACACTGAAGCTTTCTTT. It codes for CASSWGPRGNTEAFF.

This clonotype came up a few times. Germline is not matched at one junction end, which may reflect a read error. The V call is TRBV12-3 or TRBV12-4, the J call TRBJ2-4, with 9 bases aligning to TRBD2. The length of the CDR3 is 17 residues. This CDR3 reads CASSSPVGGGDRNIKYF. The CDR3 DNA sequence: TGTGCCAGCAGTTCCCCGGTGGGCGGGGGGGACAGAAACATTAAGTACTTC.

This clonotype was picked up a small number of times. The genes are TRBV4-1 and TRBJ2-5; 11 nucleotides match TRBD2. Per the germline V gene, CDR1 is MGHRA and CDR2 is YSYEKL. The CDR3 has 16 amino acids. V lost 5 bases, J lost 4 bases, and 9 bases stayed unmatched. The CDR3 is CASSIYSGGALETQYF. The CDR3 DNA is TGCGCCAGCAGCATCTATAGCGGGGGGGCCCTAGAGACCCAGTACTTC.

This clonotype has ten or more counts. V gene TRBV28 combines with J gene TRBJ1-2; unclear D gene. The CDR3 runs 12 residues. Trimming stripped 5 bases from V and 8 bases from J, with 12 bases between. CDR1 and CDR2 from the germline V gene are MDHEN and SYDVKM. CDR3 sequence reads: CASSPGRRGYTF. In DNA, the CDR3 is TGTGCCAGCAGTCCCGGACGTCGGGGCTACACCTTC.

The CDR3 DNA reads as TGTGCCTGGGACCCACGGGTGAACACTGAAGCTTTCTTT. It translates to CAWDPRVNTEAFF. This chain uses TRBV30 with TRBJ1-1; D ambiguous. V was pared by 5 bases and J by 0 bases, with 10 bases between. Per germline, CDR1 GTSNPN and CDR2 SVGIG (reference sequence). This CDR3 comprises 13 residues.

This clonotype was detected ten times or more. The chain couples TRBV6-1 to TRBJ2-7, with D tentatively TRBD1 or TRBD2 (5 bases each). The CDR3 extends over 14 amino acids. The germline gives CDR1 MNHNS, CDR2 SASEGT. Trimming cost V 6 bases and J 2 bases, with 14 bases left between them. The CDR3 sequence: CASRQGPSPYEQYF. CDR3 sequence (DNA): TGTGCCAGCAGGCAGGGACCGTCCCCCTACGAGCAGTACTTC.

This clonotype appeared many times. This clone may be a read error of a much larger clone one base away. This rearrangement joins TRBV2 to TRBJ1-1, with D possibly being TRBD1 (5 bases). Germline lookup yields CDR1 SNHLY and CDR2 FYNNEI. The CDR3 totals 13 residues. Trimming stripped 7 bases from V and 6 bases from J, with 15 bases between. DNA for the CDR3: TGTGCCAGCATAGCGGGGCCCATCGCTGAAGCTTTCTTT. This encodes CASIAGPIAEAFF.

At least ten counts were recorded for this clonotype. Here the CDR3 DNA reads TGCAGTGCTGGCCGGAGCAATCAGCCCCAGCATTTT. Protein sequence: CSAGRSNQPQHF. The genes are TRBV20-1 and TRBJ1-5; D is uncertain. The CDR3 covers 12 residues. Germline loops: CDR1 DFQATT, CDR2 SNEGSKA (reference sequence). V lost 5 bases, J lost 1 base, and 6 bases lay in between.